The sequence of this T cell receptor beta chain was determined in a study of cytomegalovirus exposure and HLA in healthy donors. Notes on the study in general: Researchers reported in a later analysis that a missense DCLRE1C variant was tied to TCR beta V- and J-gene trimming. Several top significant clusters appeared, in a later analysis, to be linked to common viral pathogens.

Researchers ran the PCR with 60 Vbeta and 13 Jbeta primers. Some clones are missing from TCRdb's copy, which holds only in-frame ones; the method was immunoSEQ multiplex PCR. Of roughly 180,000 clones in the sample, 70% to 85% were seen once. On this clone: The antigen is unknown.

V was clipped by 6 bases and J by 9 bases; unmatched bases: 4. This CDR3 has 12 amino acids. Germline assignment: CDR1 MNHEY and CDR2 SVGAGI. The J gene is TRBJ2-1, the V gene TRBV6-5; TRBD2 agrees at 8 bases. The sequence derives from a man aged 18 to 30 in good health and CMV-seronegative. The sample was PBMCs. The DNA for the CDR3 is TGTGCCAGCAGAGAAACTAGCGGTGAGCAGTTCTTC. Translated: CASRETSGEQFF.